This T cell receptor beta chain appears in the sequencing data of a study of T cell changes during pregnancy in multiple sclerosis. Sequencing was performed with immunoSEQ multiplex PCR; in TCRdb, only in-frame clones are kept and a portion is missing. There are about 50,000 clones in the sample; about 94% occur only once, and about 4.5% lies in the top ten. CDR1 and CDR2 from the germline V gene are SEHNR and FQNEAQ (reference sequence). V lost 0 bases, J lost 2 bases, and 14 bases lay in between. The CDR3 loop spans 18 amino acids. The TCR sequence derives from a female donor with multiple sclerosis, enrolled in a pregnancy study. This chain connects TRBV7-9 to TRBJ2-6; D is possibly TRBD1 (6 bases). Here the sequenced sample was CD8+ T cells from peripheral blood mononuclear cells, taken in the first trimester of pregnancy. CDR3 nucleotides: TGTGCCAGCAGCTTAGCCGGGACACCTCTCCCTGGGGCCAACGTCCTGACTTTC. This sequence encodes CASSLAGTPLPGANVLTF.